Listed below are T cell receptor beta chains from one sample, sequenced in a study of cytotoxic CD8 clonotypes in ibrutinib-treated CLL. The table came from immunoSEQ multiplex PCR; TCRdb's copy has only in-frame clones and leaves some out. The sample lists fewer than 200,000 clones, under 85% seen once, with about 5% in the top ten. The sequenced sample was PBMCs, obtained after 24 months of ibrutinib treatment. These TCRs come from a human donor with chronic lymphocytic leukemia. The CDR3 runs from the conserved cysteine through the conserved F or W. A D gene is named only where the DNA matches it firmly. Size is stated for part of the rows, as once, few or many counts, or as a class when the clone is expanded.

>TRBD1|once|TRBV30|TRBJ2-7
CAWMDTDRDSYEQYF
TGTGCCTGGATGGACACGGACAGGGATTCCTACGAGCAGTACTTC
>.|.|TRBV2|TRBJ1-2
CASSRDTFNYGYTF
TGTGCCAGCAGTCGGGACACATTCAACTATGGCTACACCTTC
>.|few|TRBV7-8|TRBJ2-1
CASSSPGERGRSYNEQFF
TGTGCCAGCAGCTCGCCAGGGGAGCGGGGTCGTTCCTACAATGAGCAGTTCTTC
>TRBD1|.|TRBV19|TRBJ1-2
CASSSTGGGSYGYTF
TGTGCCAGTAGTTCGACAGGGGGCGGGAGCTATGGCTACACCTTC
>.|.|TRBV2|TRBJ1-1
CASRLQGMVNTEAFF
TGTGCCAGCAGGCTACAGGGAATGGTGAACACTGAAGCTTTCTTT
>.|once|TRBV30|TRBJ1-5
CAWSVPGGGNQPQHF
TGTGCCTGGAGTGTTCCGGGAGGGGGAAATCAGCCCCAGCATTTT
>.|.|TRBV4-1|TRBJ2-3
CASSQVFYGGTDTQYF
TGCGCCAGCAGCCAAGTTTTTTACGGGGGCACAGATACGCAGTATTTT
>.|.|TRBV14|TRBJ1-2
CASSQGRAPNYGYTF
TGTGCCAGCAGCCAAGGGAGAGCTCCTAACTATGGCTACACCTTC
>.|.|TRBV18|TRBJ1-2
CASSPGALNYGYTF
TGTGCCAGCTCACCAGGGGCGCTGAACTATGGCTACACCTTC
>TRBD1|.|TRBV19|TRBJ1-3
CASTITKGQRGNTIYF
TGTGCCAGTACCATTACCAAGGGACAGCGCGGAAACACCATATATTTT
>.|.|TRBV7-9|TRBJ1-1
CASSLSQGNTEAFF
TGTGCCAGCAGCTTGTCACAGGGGAACACTGAAGCTTTCTTT
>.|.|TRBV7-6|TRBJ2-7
CASSLWQGSEQYF
TGTGCCAGCAGCTTATGGCAGGGCTCCGAGCAGTACTTC
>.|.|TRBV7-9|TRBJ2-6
CASSLRIAGANVLTF
TGTGCCAGCAGCTTACGCATCGCTGGGGCCAACGTCCTGACTTTC
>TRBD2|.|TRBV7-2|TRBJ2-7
CASSPGLAGGSPRYEQYF
TGTGCCAGCAGCCCGGGACTAGCGGGAGGTTCTCCCCGGTACGAGCAGTACTTC
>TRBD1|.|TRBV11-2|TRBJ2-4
CASSSRTGHVAKNIQYF
TGTGCCAGCAGCTCCCGGACAGGGCATGTAGCCAAAAACATTCAGTACTTC
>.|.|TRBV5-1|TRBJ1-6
CASSIGQNYNSPLHF
TGCGCCAGCAGCATAGGACAGAACTATAATTCACCCCTCCACTTT
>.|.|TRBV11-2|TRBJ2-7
CASSPFGAVRAYEQYF
TGTGCCAGCAGCCCCTTCGGTGCCGTTCGGGCCTACGAGCAGTACTTC
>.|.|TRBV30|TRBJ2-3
CAWSPGDSYTDTQYF
TGTGCCTGGAGTCCGGGGGACAGCTACACAGATACGCAGTATTTT
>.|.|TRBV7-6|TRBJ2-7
CASSLVGHKSSYEQYF
TGTGCCAGCAGCTTAGTAGGGCATAAAAGCTCCTACGAGCAGTACTTC
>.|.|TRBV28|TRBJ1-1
CASSRLRIKGQKNTEAFF
TGTGCCAGCAGTCGGCTAAGAATAAAAGGACAGAAGAACACTGAAGCTTTCTTT
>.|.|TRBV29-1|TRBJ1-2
CSVETVLNYGYTF
TGCAGCGTAGAAACGGTCCTTAACTATGGCTACACCTTC
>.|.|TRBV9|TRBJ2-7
CASSVAGGIGEQYF
TGTGCCAGCAGCGTAGCTGGCGGGATAGGCGAGCAGTACTTC
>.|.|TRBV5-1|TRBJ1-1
CASSLVSYKTGAFF
TGCGCCAGCAGCTTGGTCTCGTATAAGACTGGGGCTTTCTTT
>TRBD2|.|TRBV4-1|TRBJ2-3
CASSRTSGRTDTQYF
TGCGCCAGCAGCCGGACTAGCGGGAGGACGGATACGCAGTATTTT
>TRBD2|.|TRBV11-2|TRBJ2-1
CASSPIAGGREQFF
TGTGCCAGCAGCCCCATAGCGGGGGGGAGGGAGCAGTTCTTC
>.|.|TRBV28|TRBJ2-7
CASTQGGNLYEQYF
TGTGCCAGCACCCAGGGGGGAAACCTATACGAGCAGTACTTC
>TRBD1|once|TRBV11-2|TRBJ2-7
CASSLESPGQGTYEQYF
TGTGCCAGCAGCTTAGAGTCACCGGGACAGGGTACCTACGAGCAGTACTTC
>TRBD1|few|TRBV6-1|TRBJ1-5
CASRRTGEQPQHF
TGTGCCAGCAGACGGACAGGGGAACAGCCCCAGCATTTT
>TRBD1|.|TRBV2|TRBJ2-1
CASSKQGAGRNEQFF
TGTGCCAGCAGTAAACAGGGGGCCGGACGCAATGAGCAGTTCTTC
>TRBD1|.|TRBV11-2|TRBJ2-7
CASSPDRRTYEQYF
TGTGCCAGCAGCCCGGACAGGAGGACCTACGAGCAGTACTTC
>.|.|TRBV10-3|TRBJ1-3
CAIRGGFGNTIYF
TGTGCTATACGGGGGGGCTTTGGAAACACCATATATTTT
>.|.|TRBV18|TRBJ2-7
CASSPLRDSSYEQYF
TGTGCCAGCTCACCACTCCGGGACTCATCCTACGAGCAGTACTTC
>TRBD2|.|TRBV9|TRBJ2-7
CASSLGPSGRDEQYF
TGTGCCAGCAGCCTCGGGCCTAGCGGGCGAGATGAGCAGTACTTC
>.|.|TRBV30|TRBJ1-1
CAWIVTIRRDTEAFF
TGTGCCTGGATTGTGACAATAAGGAGGGACACTGAAGCTTTCTTT
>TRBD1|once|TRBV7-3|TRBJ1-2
CASSSRGQADYGYTF
TGTGCCAGCAGCTCTCGAGGACAGGCGGACTATGGCTACACCTTC
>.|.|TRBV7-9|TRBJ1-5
CASSLRAGNSNQPQHF
TGTGCCAGCAGCTTGAGGGCGGGGAACAGCAATCAGCCCCAGCATTTT
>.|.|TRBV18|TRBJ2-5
CASSRFDSQETQYF
TGTGCCAGCTCACGATTCGACAGCCAAGAGACCCAGTACTTC
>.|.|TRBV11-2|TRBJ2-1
CASSLRGATYNEQFF
TGTGCCAGCAGCTTACGAGGGGCGACCTACAATGAGCAGTTCTTC
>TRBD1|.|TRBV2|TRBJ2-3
CASKETGTTDTQYF
TGTGCCAGCAAGGAGACAGGGACCACAGATACGCAGTATTTT
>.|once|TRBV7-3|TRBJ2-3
CASSLRSPGSTDTQYF
TGTGCCAGCAGCTTAAGGTCTCCCGGGAGCACAGATACGCAGTATTTT
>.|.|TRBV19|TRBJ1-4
CASSQMLEELFF
TGTGCCAGTAGTCAGATGCTCGAGGAACTGTTTTTT
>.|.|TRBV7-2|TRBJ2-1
CASSLGAGSYNEQFF
TGTGCCAGCAGCTTAGGGGCGGGCTCCTACAATGAGCAGTTCTTC
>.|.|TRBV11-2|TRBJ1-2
CASSSDGLYGYTF
TGTGCCAGCAGCTCAGACGGCCTCTATGGCTACACCTTC
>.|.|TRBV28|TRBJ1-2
CASRESGTSSYGYTF
TGTGCCAGCAGGGAATCCGGGACAAGTAGCTATGGCTACACCTTC
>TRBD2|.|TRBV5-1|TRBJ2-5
CASSRAGERETQYF
TGCGCCAGCAGCCGAGCGGGGGAGAGAGAGACCCAGTACTTC
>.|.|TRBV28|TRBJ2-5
CASTPGGRETQYF
TGTGCCAGCACCCCAGGAGGTAGAGAGACCCAGTACTTC
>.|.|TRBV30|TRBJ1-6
CAWSVVDNSPLHF
TGTGCCTGGAGTGTGGTAGATAATTCACCCCTCCACTTT
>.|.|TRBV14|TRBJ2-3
CASSQDSRGLGRTDTQYF
TGTGCCAGCAGCCAAGACTCTCGGGGATTGGGTCGCACAGATACGCAGTATTTT
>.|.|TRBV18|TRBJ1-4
CASSPEVTGNEKLFF
TGTGCCAGCTCACCAGAGGTGACAGGTAATGAAAAACTGTTTTTT
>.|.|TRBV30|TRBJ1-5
CAWSATTGLNTQPQHF
TGTGCCTGGAGTGCCACGACAGGCCTCAATACTCAGCCCCAGCATTTT
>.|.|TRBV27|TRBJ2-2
CASNPRSGGRELFF
TGTGCCAGCAACCCTAGATCCGGGGGCCGGGAGCTGTTTTTT